This TCR beta chain was observed in a study of PD-1 blockade in classical Hodgkin lymphoma. Study-level results: Reported baseline diversity: healthy donors highest, relapsed/refractory patients lowest.

This clone was recorded once. What it recognizes is unknown. This table comes from immunoSEQ multiplex PCR, and its TCRdb copy is limited to in-frame clones, with some not included. The table shows roughly 68,000 clones, with about 93% occurring only once. The trim removed 5 bases at V and 5 bases at J, leaving 12 bases unmatched. Germline V gene data show CDR1 as SEHNR and CDR2 as FQNEAQ (reference sequence). This CDR3 is 16 amino acids long. Time point of the sample: newly diagnosed, previously untreated cHL patient sample. Newly diagnosed, untreated classical Hodgkin lymphoma PBMCs provided comparison.

The sequenced sample consisted of peripheral blood mononuclear cells (PBMCs). The V gene is TRBV7-9, the J gene TRBJ2-1, with 7 nucleotides matching TRBD1. This clonotype was obtained from a human donor with classical Hodgkin lymphoma. CDR3 in DNA: TGTGCCAGCAGCCCCACAGCAAGGACAGGCGACAATGAGCAGTTCTTC. Residues: CASSPTARTGDNEQFF. Based on the CDR3 plus reference TRBV7-9 and TRBJ2-1, the full variable domain is DTGVSQNPRHKITKRGQNVTFRCDPISEHNRLYWYRQTLGQGPEFLTYFQNEAQLEKSRLLSDRFSAERPKGSFSTLEIQRTEQGDSAMYLCASSPTARTGDNEQFFGPGTRLTVL.